One and the same sample provided the 26 T cell receptor beta chains below, sequenced in a study of control samples from healthy donors and cancer patients. Clones were read by immunoSEQ multiplex PCR, and TCRdb kept only the in-frame ones, dropping some. The sample yields about 220,000 clones, roughly 94% seen once. Sequenced: blood. The receptors shown here come from a man between 50 and 59 years old in good health.

The chain combines TRBV6-5 with TRBJ1-4, with TRBD1 matching over 7 bases. Losses at the gene ends were 6 bases for V and 0 bases for J; bases not matched to a gene: 4. CDR1 and CDR2 (germline): MNHEY, SVGAGI. This CDR3 region has 15 residues. The CDR3 sequence: CASSPGTATNEKLFF. The CDR3 DNA reads TGTGCCAGCAGCCCCGGGACAGCAACTAATGAAAAACTGTTTTTT.

The chain recombines TRBV6-2 or TRBV6-3 with TRBJ2-5, with 12 bases identical to TRBD1. This CDR3 has 14 amino acids. Trimming cost V 4 bases and J 9 bases; bases outside gene matches: 6. Germline loops: CDR1 MNHEY, CDR2 SVGEGT. DNA for the CDR3: TGTGCCAGCAGTTCCCGGGACAGGGGGCTGTCCCAGTACTTC. Encoded protein: CASSSRDRGLSQYF.

The chain couples TRBV12-5 to TRBJ1-1; TRBD1 matches 7 bases. Germline trimming cut 0 bases from V and 3 bases from J; bases unmatched to any gene: 10. The germline gives CDR1 LGHNT, CDR2 FRNRAP. The CDR3 has 17 amino acids. For the CDR3, the DNA is TGTGCTAGTGGTTTGGTAGGGGGACAGTCACACTACACTGAAGCTTTCTTT. This sequence encodes CASGLVGGQSHYTEAFF.

The genes are TRBV7-9 and TRBJ1-5; D unresolved. Deletions cut 4 bases from V and 0 bases from J, with 7 bases between. This CDR3 comprises 14 residues. CDR1 is SEHNR and CDR2 is FQNEAQ in the germline V gene (reference sequence). The CDR3 coding sequence is TGTGCCAGCAGCTCTAGAAATAGCAATCAGCCCCAGCATTTT. Its protein is CASSSRNSNQPQHF. The complete variable domain, with remaining parts taken from reference TRBV7-9 and TRBJ1-5, reads DTGVSQNPRHKITKRGQNVTFRCDPISEHNRLYWYRQTLGQGPEFLTYFQNEAQLEKSRLLSDRFSAERPKGSFSTLEIQRTEQGDSAMYLCASSSRNSNQPQHFGDGTRLSIL.

This clone showed up just once. The chain links TRBV28 to TRBJ2-1; weak D call: TRBD1 (6 bases). Germline-derived CDR1 and CDR2 are MDHEN and SYDVKM. Trimming stripped 3 bases from V and 11 bases from J, with 17 bases between. The CDR3 loop spans 14 amino acids. The CDR3 loop reads CASSFQGKGEKQFF. The DNA for the CDR3 is TGTGCCAGCAGTTTCCAGGGAAAGGGGGAAAAGCAGTTCTTC. Together with reference TRBV28 and TRBJ2-1, the CDR3 gives the full variable domain: DVKVTQSSRYLVKRTGEKVFLECVQDMDHENMFWYRQDPGLGLRLIYFSYDVKMKEKGDIPEGYSVSREKKERFSLILESASTNQTSMYLCASSFQGKGEKQFFGPGTRLTVL.

The gene calls are TRBV4-3 and TRBJ1-5; no firm D call. The CDR3 is 15 amino acids. Germline values: CDR1 LGHNA, CDR2 YSLEER. V gave up 5 bases and J gave up 2 bases, with 13 bases separating them. CDR3 nucleotides: TGCGCCAGCAGCTACCAACGGGAGGGCAATCAGCCCCAGCATTTT. It yields the protein CASSYQREGNQPQHF.

The V call is TRBV5-4, the J call TRBJ1-2; 11 bases agree with TRBD1. Germline V CDR1 and CDR2: SGHNT, YYREEE (reference sequence). The CDR3 runs to 15 residues. Losses at the gene ends were 2 bases for V and 3 bases for J; bases not matched to a gene: 3. Here the CDR3 reads CASSFPGQGDYGYTF. CDR3 DNA sequence: TGTGCCAGCAGCTTTCCGGGACAGGGGGACTATGGCTACACCTTC.

Regarding this clone: Other DNA sequences in this specimen translate into the identical CDR3. The CDR3 DNA sequence: TGCGCCAGCAGCCCTGGGACAGGGAATCAGCCCCAGCATTTT. It is translated as CASSPGTGNQPQHF. The chain employs TRBV5-1 and TRBJ1-5; 9 bases match TRBD1. This CDR3 has 14 residues. Germline CDR1 is SGHRS and CDR2 is YFSETQ. V was clipped by 4 bases and J by 4 bases; unmatched bases: 3. The full variable domain, in which reference TRBV5-1 and TRBJ1-5 provide the parts outside the CDR3, is KAGVTQTPRYLIKTRGQQVTLSCSPISGHRSVSWYQQTPGQGLQFLFEYFSETQRNKGNFPGRFSGRQFSNSRSEMNVSTLELGDSALYLCASSPGTGNQPQHFGDGTRLSIL.

V usage is TRBV5-1 and J usage is TRBJ1-4; 8 nucleotides align to TRBD1. CDR1 is SGHRS, CDR2 YFSETQ, per germline. V was clipped by 3 bases and J by 2 bases; unmatched bases: 9. CDR3 size: 17 residues. This CDR3 reads CASSSGQGIMTNEKLFF. As DNA, the CDR3 is TGCGCCAGCAGCTCAGGACAGGGTATTATGACTAATGAAAAACTGTTTTTT.

The genes are TRBV10-3 and TRBJ1-1; D is undetermined. The CDR3 is made up of 13 amino acids. V was trimmed by 11 bases and J by 2 bases, leaving 15 bases between them. Per germline, CDR1 ENHRY and CDR2 SYGVKD. CDR3 coding DNA: TGTGCCGCCTCAAAGGAGGGAAACACTGAAGCTTTCTTT. Encoded protein: CAASKEGNTEAFF.

V gene TRBV3-1 (or the pseudogene TRBV3-2) combines with J gene TRBJ1-5; D is undetermined. Trimming took 1 base from V and 5 from J, leaving 3 bases between them. The germline CDR1 and CDR2 sequences are LGHDT and YNNKEL (reference sequence). This CDR3 region has 12 residues. As DNA, the CDR3 is TGTGCCAGCAGCCAAGGCGATCAGCCCCAGCATTTT. Encoded protein: CASSQGDQPQHF.

V gene TRBV2 combines with J gene TRBJ1-1; maybe TRBD1 (6 bases). CDR1 and CDR2 from the germline V gene are SNHLY and FYNNEI. V lost 8 bases, J lost 4 bases, and 17 bases lay in between. The CDR3 sequence is 14 residues long. This chain's CDR3 is CASGAQGVSTEAFF. Here the CDR3 DNA reads TGTGCCAGCGGCGCACAGGGAGTGAGCACTGAAGCTTTCTTT. Combining the CDR3 with reference TRBV2 and TRBJ1-1 gives the whole variable domain EPEVTQTPSHQVTQMGQEVILRCVPISNHLYFYWYRQILGQKVEFLVSFYNNEISEKSEIFDDQFSVERPDGSNFTLKIRSTKLEDSAMYFCASGAQGVSTEAFFGQGTRLTVV.

The chain couples TRBV12-3 or TRBV12-4 to TRBJ1-1, with D perhaps matching TRBD1 (5 bases). Trimming stripped 1 base from V and 6 bases from J, with 9 bases between. The CDR3 totals 13 residues. The CDR3 nucleotides are TGTGCCAGCAGTTTAGACGGGACCCCTGAAGCTTTCTTT. It codes for CASSLDGTPEAFF.

This chain joins TRBV18 and TRBJ2-1; 10 positions match TRBD2. Germline loops: CDR1 KGHSH, CDR2 LQKENI. This CDR3 spans 14 amino acids. Losses at the gene ends were 2 bases for V and 5 bases for J; bases not matched to a gene: 0. CDR3 protein: CASSPTSGDNEQFF. The CDR3 region has the DNA TGTGCCAGCTCACCAACTAGCGGGGACAATGAGCAGTTCTTC.

The chain recombines TRBV6-2 or TRBV6-3 with TRBJ2-7; no firm D call. Trimming shortened V by 5 bases and J by 5 bases, and 16 bases separated the two germline ends. Germline-derived CDR1 and CDR2 are MNHEY and SVGEGT. This CDR3 spans 14 amino acids. CDR3: CASSTLKGGDEQYF. The CDR3 bases are TGTGCCAGCAGTACCCTGAAAGGTGGGGACGAGCAGTACTTC.

This clone was counted only a few times. V usage is TRBV5-4 and J usage is TRBJ1-1; weak D call: TRBD1 (6 bases). Between the trimmed V and J ends, which lost 5 bases and 4 bases, there was a span of 15 bases. The CDR3 spans 14 residues. Germline V gives CDR1 SGHNT, CDR2 YYREEE (reference sequence). CDR3 sequence reads: CASRSSGAGTEAFF. CDR3 in DNA: TGTGCCAGCAGGAGCTCGGGGGCGGGCACTGAAGCTTTCTTT.

This clone is a singleton in its sample. The chain has TRBV7-2 and TRBJ2-3, with D possibly being TRBD1 or TRBD2 (7 bases each). This CDR3 is built from 17 residues. Germline lookup yields CDR1 SGHTA and CDR2 FQGNSA. V was clipped by 1 base and J by 4 bases, with 18 bases between them. The CDR3 nucleotides read TGTGCCAGCAGCTTAGTACGGGCAGGGGGGGGTGCAGATACGCAGTATTTT. This codes for CASSLVRAGGGADTQYF.

The V and J genes are TRBV6-2 or TRBV6-3 and TRBJ1-2; no reliable D call. This CDR3 region has 13 residues. V was cut by 2 bases and J by 0 bases, with 4 bases left in between. Germline CDR1 reads MNHEY; CDR2 reads SVGEGT. The CDR3 sequence is CASSYQANYGYTF. The CDR3 nucleotides read TGTGCCAGCAGTTACCAGGCTAACTATGGCTACACCTTC.

The chain links TRBV6-6 to TRBJ1-4; the match to TRBD1 covers 11 bases. CDR3 length: 15 amino acids. Germline CDR1 MNHNY, CDR2 SVGAGI (reference sequence). V was pared by 5 bases and J by 8 bases, with 7 bases of the junction left unmatched. CDR3: CASSPGQGAGEKLFF. The CDR3 DNA is TGTGCCAGCAGTCCCGGACAGGGGGCTGGAGAAAAACTGTTTTTT.

The gene calls are TRBV7-9 and TRBJ1-1; 8 bases map to TRBD1. Trimming took 5 bases from V and 0 from J; bases not matched to a gene: 8. CDR3 length equals 16 residues. Germline V lookup: CDR1 SEHNR, CDR2 FQNEAQ (reference sequence). The CDR3 coding sequence is TGTGCCAGCAGCCGACAGGGGATGTTCATGAACACTGAAGCTTTCTTT. It translates to CASSRQGMFMNTEAFF.

The chain uses TRBV6-6 and TRBJ2-5, with TRBD2 matching 7 bases. Trimming at V came to 3 bases and at J to 3 bases, leaving 4 bases not matched to a gene. Per germline, CDR1 MNHNY and CDR2 SVGAGI (reference sequence). This CDR3 is built from 14 residues. The CDR3 sequence is CASSYLSGEETQYF. The CDR3 region has the DNA TGTGCCAGCAGTTATCTCAGCGGGGAAGAGACCCAGTACTTC.

The chain carries TRBV18 and TRBJ1-4, with D unresolved. Germline CDR1 KGHSH, CDR2 LQKENI. V was shortened by 3 bases and J by 8 bases, with 10 bases between the two germline ends. The CDR3 totals 13 residues. CDR3 DNA: TGTGCCAGCTCACCGGCGGCGATGGAAAAACTGTTTTTT. Translating it yields CASSPAAMEKLFF.

The rearrangement links TRBV10-3 to TRBJ1-1; tentatively, D is TRBD1 (5 bases). Trimming pared 7 bases from V and 0 bases from J, leaving 9 bases between. Germline loops: CDR1 ENHRY, CDR2 SYGVKD. The CDR3 spans 13 residues. The CDR3 spells CAITGTVNTEAFF. The CDR3 DNA sequence: TGTGCCATCACGGGGACGGTGAACACTGAAGCTTTCTTT.

The V call is TRBV10-3, the J call TRBJ2-1; D is unclear. Trimming pared 0 bases from V and 4 bases from J, leaving 4 bases between. The CDR3 runs to 13 residues. Germline CDR1 is ENHRY and CDR2 is SYGVKD. CDR3 amino acids: CAISESGYNEQFF. The CDR3 DNA reads TGTGCCATCAGTGAGTCGGGTTACAATGAGCAGTTCTTC.

Only one count was recorded for this clone. This chain connects TRBV6-5 to TRBJ1-1; D remains ambiguous. V was pared by 8 bases and J by 4 bases, with 11 bases between. The CDR3 is made up of 12 amino acids. Germline V gives CDR1 MNHEY, CDR2 SVGAGI. CDR3 nucleotide sequence: TGTGCCAGCGGTCGGAGGACCACTGAAGCTTTCTTT. Protein product: CASGRRTTEAFF.

This clone showed up just once. The chain employs TRBV5-1 and TRBJ2-7; 9 positions agree with TRBD1. The length of the CDR3 is 13 residues. CDR1 SGHRS and CDR2 YFSETQ come from the germline V gene. J gave up 10 bases and V 4 bases, and 9 bases lay outside the gene matches. The CDR3 protein is CASSVTGTGIQYV. Written as DNA, the CDR3 is TGCGCCAGCAGCGTTACCGGGACAGGGATTCAGTACGTC.